This TCR beta chain appears in the sequencing data of a study of sequential checkpoint blockade in melanoma. Study-level information: Patients were randomized 1:1 to nivolumab-then-ipilimumab or ipilimumab-then-nivolumab first-line. TCRβ was sequenced from DNA of 91 pretreatment tumors.

The V and J ends lost 3 bases and 3 bases, in that order; junction bases with no gene match: 2. CDR3 length: 14 residues. The germline V gene encodes CDR1 SGHRS and CDR2 YFSETQ. Profiling relied on immunoSEQ multiplex PCR, and the TCRdb table lists in-frame clones only, not all of them. The table lists 6,200 or so clones, 26% of them singletons, with 8.1% in the top ten. The treatment: randomized to nivolumab then ipilimumab (arm A) or the reverse (arm B). Sequenced here: tumor tissue (inferred from file names), sampled from a patient given nivolumab and ipilimumab in sequence. The V call is TRBV5-1, the J call TRBJ2-5; 10 nucleotides line up with TRBD1. The sequence was obtained from a human donor with melanoma. The CDR3: CASSWTGGKETQYF. The CDR3 coding sequence is TGCGCCAGCAGCTGGACAGGGGGGAAAGAGACCCAGTACTTC.